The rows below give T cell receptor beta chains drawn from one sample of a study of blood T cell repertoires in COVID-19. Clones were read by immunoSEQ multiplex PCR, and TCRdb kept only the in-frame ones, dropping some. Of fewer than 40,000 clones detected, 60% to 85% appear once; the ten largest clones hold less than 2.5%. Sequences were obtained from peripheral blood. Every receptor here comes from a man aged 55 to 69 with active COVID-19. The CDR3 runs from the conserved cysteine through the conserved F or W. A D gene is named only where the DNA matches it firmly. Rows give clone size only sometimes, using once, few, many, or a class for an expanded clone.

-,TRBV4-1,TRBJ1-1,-,TGCGCCAGCAGCCAAGATTCCGAGCCCACTGAAGCTTTCTTT,CASSQDSEPTEAFF
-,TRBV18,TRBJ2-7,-,TGTGCCCTCCTCCGAGCACTCAACTACGAGCAGTACTTC,CALLRALNYEQYF
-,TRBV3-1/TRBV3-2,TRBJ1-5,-,TGTGCCAGCAGCCAAGATGTCCGGGTTGGTCAGCCCCAGCATTTT,CASSQDVRVGQPQHF
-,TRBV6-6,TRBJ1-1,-,TGTGCCAGCAGTTACTCGTCCGGGGACACTGAAGCTTTCTTT,CASSYSSGDTEAFF
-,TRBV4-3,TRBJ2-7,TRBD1,TGCGCCAGCAGCCAAGAAGCCTTGACAGGGAGCGAGCAGTACTTC,CASSQEALTGSEQYF
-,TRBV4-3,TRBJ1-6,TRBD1,TGCGCCAGCAGCCAAGAATTTGTCACAGGGGATAATTCACCCCTCCACTTT,CASSQEFVTGDNSPLHF
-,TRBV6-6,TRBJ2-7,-,TGTGCCAGCAGTTACGCACTCGAGCAGTACTTC,CASSYALEQYF
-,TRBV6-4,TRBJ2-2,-,TGTGCCAGCAGTCCTCAGGGGACCGGGGAGCTGTTTTTT,CASSPQGTGELFF
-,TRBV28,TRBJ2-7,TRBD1,TGTGCCAGCAGTTTATGGGGGACAGGGCACTCCTACGAGCAGTACTTC,CASSLWGTGHSYEQYF
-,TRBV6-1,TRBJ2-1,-,TGTGCCAGCAGTGAAAGGGCCCAAGGGAGCAATGAGCAGTTCTTC,CASSERAQGSNEQFF
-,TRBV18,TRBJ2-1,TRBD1,TGTGCCAGCTCACCAGTCGGGACAGGGAACAATGAGCAGTTCTTC,CASSPVGTGNNEQFF
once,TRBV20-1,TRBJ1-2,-,TGCAGTGCTAGTGTGAGTTTTAACTATGGCTACACCTTC,CSASVSFNYGYTF
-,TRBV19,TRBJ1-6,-,TGTGCCAGTAGGCCCGTCGTACAGGGTAATTCACCCCTCCACTTT,CASRPVVQGNSPLHF
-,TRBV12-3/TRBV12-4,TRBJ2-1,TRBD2,TGTGCCGGCTATGCGGGGGATGTGCAGTTCTTC,CAGYAGDVQFF
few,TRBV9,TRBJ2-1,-,TGTGCCAGCAGCTTTAGGACAGCCGACAATGAGCAGTTCTTC,CASSFRTADNEQFF
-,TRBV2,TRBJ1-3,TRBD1,TGTGCCAGCACCCTGAATCGGACAGGGACTGGAAACACCATATATTTT,CASTLNRTGTGNTIYF
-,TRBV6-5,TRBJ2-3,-,TGTGCCAGCAGCTCCCGGGGGGCCCGCACAGATACGCAGTATTTT,CASSSRGARTDTQYF
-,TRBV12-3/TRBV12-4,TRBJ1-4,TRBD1,TGTGCCAGCAGGCTCGGGACAGGGGAAAAACTGTTTTTT,CASRLGTGEKLFF
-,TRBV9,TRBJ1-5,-,TGTGCCAGCAGCGTAGGTCTTTTGGAGCAGCCCCAGCATTTT,CASSVGLLEQPQHF
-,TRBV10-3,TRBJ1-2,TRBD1,TGTGCCATCAGTGACGTTACAGGGGGCTCTAACTATGGCTACACCTTC,CAISDVTGGSNYGYTF
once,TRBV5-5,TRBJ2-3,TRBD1,TGTGCCAGCAGCTTGACGGCCGAGGGGGCGACGGATACGCAGTATTTT,CASSLTAEGATDTQYF
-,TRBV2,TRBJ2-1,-,TGTGCCAGCATCCCGGCCAGCGGCTCCTACAATGAGCAGTTCTTC,CASIPASGSYNEQFF
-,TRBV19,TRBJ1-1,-,TGTGCCAGTAGTAACAGGAACACTGAAGCTTTCTTT,CASSNRNTEAFF
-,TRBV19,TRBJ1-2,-,TGTGCCAGTAGTATGGGTTGGGGAGACTATGGCTACACCTTC,CASSMGWGDYGYTF
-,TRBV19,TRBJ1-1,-,TGTGCCAGTTCCGACAGAGTGAACACTGAAGCTTTCTTT,CASSDRVNTEAFF
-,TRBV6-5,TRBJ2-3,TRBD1,TGTGCCAGCAGAGCGGACAGGGTTATTACAGATACGCAGTATTTT,CASRADRVITDTQYF
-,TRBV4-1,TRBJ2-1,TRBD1,TGCGCCAGCAGCCAAGAGCACAGGGGCAATGAGCAGTTCTTC,CASSQEHRGNEQFF
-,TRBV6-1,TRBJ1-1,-,TGTGCCAGCAGTGACAGGGGAGCTTTCTTT,CASSDRGAFF
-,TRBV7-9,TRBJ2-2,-,TGTGCCCTGGGTCGCGGTGATCCCGGGGAGCTGTTTTTT,CALGRGDPGELFF